The entry below gives a single T cell receptor beta chain sequence along with its context. Many counts were recorded for this clonotype. No cognate antigen has been identified for it. Per-base qualities were not stored, and no clone one base away is much larger. Receptor amplification or capture employed multiplex PCR. Sequencing was carried out with an Illumina HiSeq 4000. To build TCR beta libraries, CDR3 regions were amplified by Arm-PCR using iRepertoire HTBI primers. Before sequencing, the PCR products underwent gel purification. The study's own analysis went as follows. Gene usage analysis of CDR3 amino acid clonotypes used the 50 to 70 TRBV and fewer than 15 TRBJ segments found across samples. COPE and FqMerger were used to merge filtered high-quality paired reads into contigs. Contigs were aligned with BLAST to IMGT TRBV, TRBD and TRBJ reference genes, and CDR3 was defined per IMGT. Clonotypes above 0.1% frequency were classified as highly expanded clones. Shannon entropy was used to measure repertoire diversity, and the Gini coefficient was used to measure V-J evenness. A clonotype found in more than one individual was treated as public. TCRdb reprocessing: public reads trimmed at Q25 with fastp, clones called with MiXCR, in-frame beta chains kept. CDR3 protein sequences are deduplicated, and each keeps its most common genes and DNA. The authors' filters were not applied to this entry. The sample includes over 200,000 distinct CDR3 sequences, with approximately 16% observed a single time. The ten biggest clones cover 22% of the sample.

The time point label for this specimen denotes: newly diagnosed GD, antithyroid drugs for less than 3 months. RNA was extracted from PBMCs in TRIzol for both TCR sequencing and RNA sequencing. The diagnosis of Graves' disease was made according to American Thyroid Association guidelines. Patients were recruited from an endocrinology department in Xi'an, China. Each patient gave 8.5 to 9.5 milliliters of peripheral blood, collected in an EDTA anticoagulant tube. Ficoll Paque Plus density gradient separation was used to isolate PBMCs, and no additional T cell sorting was done. An Agilent 2100 Bioanalyzer and agarose gel were used to check RNA quality, and a NanoDrop 2000 was used to measure RNA concentration. This sample stems from a study of regulatory T cells in long-lasting Graves disease (dated by TCRdb to 2020 to 2022). Regarding the complete study: In the newly diagnosed Graves' disease group, patients had been taking antithyroid drugs for less than 3 months. The study was conducted in China and was registered as a clinical trial. A total of about 33 samples underwent TCR sequencing, from roughly 13 patients with persistent Graves' disease and 20 patients with newly diagnosed Graves' disease. Peripheral blood TCR sequencing and RNA sequencing compared persistent Graves' disease patients with newly diagnosed Graves' disease patients.

Including the terminal cysteine and phenylalanine, the CDR3 comprises 13 residues. Only the CDR3 DNA stays, 39 bases, in frame from base 1. Ends trimmed: V by 6 bases, J by 2 bases; bases unmatched to a gene: 2. CDR1 and CDR2 are read off the germline V gene as MNHNS and SASEGT. Study-level results and caveats: Persistent disease showed preferential use of TRBV28, TRBJ1-2 and TRBJ2-5, whereas newly diagnosed disease favored TRBV20-1 and TRBJ2-1. Sequencing and analysis were restricted to the TCR beta chain. Peripheral blood alone was examined, since thyroid tissue, which constituted the primary lesion, could not be accessed. A larger number of public clonotypes was shared among persistent patients (about 2,700) than among newly diagnosed patients (over 850). The authors noted that the small sample size was a limitation that may lower accuracy. Lower TCR Shannon entropy and fewer highly expanded clones were observed in persistent Graves' disease patients than in newly diagnosed patients, which suggested clonal expansion.

The sample here was peripheral blood mononuclear cells (PBMCs), taken at new diagnosis, from a patient treated with antithyroid drugs. The chain is assembled from TRBV6-1 and TRBJ2-3; 7 bases in between match TRBD1. The source of this sequence is a female donor with Graves disease. CDR3 loop: CASRGQNTDTQYF. The base sequence is TGTGCCAGCAGGGGACAGAACACAGATACGCAGTATTTT.